This T cell receptor beta chain was recovered during a study of blood T cell repertoires in COVID-19. Looking at the study overall: The study drew acute and convalescent COVID-19 samples from the United States, Italy and Spain. PBMCs, B-cell-depleted T cells, or T cells were the source of the cDNA or gDNA that made up the material.

The CDR3 consists of 16 residues. V trimming: 0 bases; J trimming: 4 bases; junction bases outside the gene matches: 4. CDR1 and CDR2 (germline): SGHRS, YFSETQ. Here immunoSEQ multiplex PCR was the method, and the copy in TCRdb shows in-frame clones only, minus some. The repertoire includes around 220,000 clones, around 82% of them detected once, and 4% to 6% sits in the top ten. The chain recombines TRBV5-1 with TRBJ2-3; 11 bases are a match to TRBD2. This TCR derives from a woman of 80 years or more with active or convalescent COVID-19. The sequencing input was peripheral blood. CDR3 sequence: CASSLGTSGRADTQYF. DNA of the CDR3: TGCGCCAGCAGCTTGGGGACTAGCGGGCGCGCAGATACGCAGTATTTT.